This TCR beta chain was sequenced for a study of OX40 agonist ivuxolimab in advanced cancers. Background on the study: Cancers in dose escalation were hepatocellular, melanoma, renal cell and head and neck.

Unmatched junction bases numbered 15, after V lost 4 bases and J lost 4 bases. CDR1 and CDR2 from the germline V gene are MNHNS and SASEGT. The CDR3 runs 20 residues. Study outcomes and limitations: Some patients without response likewise showed low normalized clonal expansion. Expanded clones were, on average, more numerous in CD8+ T cells than in CD4+. The specificity for antigen of the expanded peripheral T cells was not determined.

About this clone itself: What it binds is not known.

Repertoires were generated with immunoSEQ multiplex PCR, while TCRdb's copy carries only in-frame clones and drops some. Here the sample spans some 86,000 clones, 90% being singletons. The material was CD4+ or CD8+ T cells sorted from blood, obtained in a trial of the OX40 agonist ivuxolimab. The V gene is TRBV6-1, the J gene TRBJ2-5; 16 positions match TRBD2. The receptor's source is an adult with an advanced solid tumor such as melanoma, head and neck, liver or kidney cancer. The CDR3 region is CASSGSGTSGGEARRETQYF. The CDR3 DNA reads as TGTGCCAGCAGTGGATCAGGGACTAGCGGGGGGGAGGCCAGGCGAGAGACCCAGTACTTC.